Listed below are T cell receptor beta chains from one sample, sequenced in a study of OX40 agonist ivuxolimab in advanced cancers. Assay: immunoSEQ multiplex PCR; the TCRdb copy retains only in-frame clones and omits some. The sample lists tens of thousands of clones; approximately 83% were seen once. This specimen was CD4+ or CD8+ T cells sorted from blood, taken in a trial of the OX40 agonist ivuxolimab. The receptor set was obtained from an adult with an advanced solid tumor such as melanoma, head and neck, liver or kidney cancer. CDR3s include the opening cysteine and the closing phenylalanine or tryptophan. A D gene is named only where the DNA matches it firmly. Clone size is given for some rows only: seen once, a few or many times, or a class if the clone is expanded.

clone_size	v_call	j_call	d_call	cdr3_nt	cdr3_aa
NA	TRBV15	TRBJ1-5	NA	TGTGCCACCAGCAGAGTTTCCGGGAGCCGCAATCAGCCCCAGCATTTT	CATSRVSGSRNQPQHF
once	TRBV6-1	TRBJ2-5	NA	TGTGCCAGCAGTGAACCCAGGGACCTAATCCAAGAGACCCAGTACTTC	CASSEPRDLIQETQYF
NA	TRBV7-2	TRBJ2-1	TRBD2	TGTGCCAGCAGCTTACTAGCGGGGGTCCCCTACAATGAGCAGTTCTTC	CASSLLAGVPYNEQFF
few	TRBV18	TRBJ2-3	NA	TGTGCCAGCTCACCCTGGGACACGCAGTATTTT	CASSPWDTQYF
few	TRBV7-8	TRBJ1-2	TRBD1	TGTGCCAGCAGCTGGGACAGGATTACTGATGGCTACACCTTC	CASSWDRITDGYTF
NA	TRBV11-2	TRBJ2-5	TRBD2	TGTGCCAGCAGCTTAGGATTAGCGGGGAGAGAGACCCAGTACTTC	CASSLGLAGRETQYF
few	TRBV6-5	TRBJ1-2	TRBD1	TGTGCCAGCGGAGGGACAGGGGGCCTCTATGGCTACACCTTC	CASGGTGGLYGYTF
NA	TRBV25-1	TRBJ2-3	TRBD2	TGTGCCAGCACGGAATCGGGACTAAGCACAGATACGCAGTATTTT	CASTESGLSTDTQYF
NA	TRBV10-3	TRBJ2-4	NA	TGTGCCATCAGTGACGGTCCGGAAAACATTCAGTACTTC	CAISDGPENIQYF
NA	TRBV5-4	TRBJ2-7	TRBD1	TGTGCCAGCAGCTCCCACAGGGGTCCCTTGTTGTACGAGCAGTACTTC	CASSSHRGPLLYEQYF
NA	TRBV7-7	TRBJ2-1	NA	TGTGCCAGCAGTGCCTTTGGGGGTAATCCGGAGGGTCAGTTCTTC	CASSAFGGNPEGQFF
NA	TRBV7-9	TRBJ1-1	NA	TGTGCCAGCAGCTTAGGGGGGCCCGGGATGAACACTGAAGCTTTCTTT	CASSLGGPGMNTEAFF
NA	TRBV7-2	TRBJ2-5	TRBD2	TGTGCCAGCAGCCTCGGGACTAGAAAGAAAGAGACCCAGTACTTC	CASSLGTRKKETQYF
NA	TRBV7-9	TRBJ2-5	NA	TGTGCCAGCAGCTTCGCAGGGGGGTACCAAGAGACCCAGTACTTC	CASSFAGGYQETQYF
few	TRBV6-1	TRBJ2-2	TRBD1	TGTGCCAGCAGTGATTTCCGGACAGGAGAACTTTTTCGACAGGAGCTGTTTTTT	CASSDFRTGELFRQELFF
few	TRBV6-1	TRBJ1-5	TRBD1	TGTGCCAGCAGTGGACAGGGGGCCAATCAGCCCCAGCATTTT	CASSGQGANQPQHF
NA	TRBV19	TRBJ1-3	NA	TGTGCCAGTAGTCCTAAGGGAGTTAACGTTGTTGGCACCATATATTTT	CASSPKGVNVVGTIYF
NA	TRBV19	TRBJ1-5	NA	TGTGCCAGTAGTATAGACCCCACAGGGAGCAATCAGCCCCAGCATTTT	CASSIDPTGSNQPQHF
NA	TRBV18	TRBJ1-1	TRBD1	TGTGCCAGCTCACCACAAGGGGGCTCATCTGAAGCTTTCTTT	CASSPQGGSSEAFF
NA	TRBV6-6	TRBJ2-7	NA	TGTGCCAGCAGTTTACCGTTCGTCCGGGAGGAGCAGTACTTC	CASSLPFVREEQYF
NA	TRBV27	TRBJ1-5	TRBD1	TGTGCCAGCAGACCGACAGGGGCTTATAGCAATCAGCCCCAGCATTTT	CASRPTGAYSNQPQHF
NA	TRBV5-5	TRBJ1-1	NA	TGTGCCAGCAGCTTGGGAGGGGGCACTGAAGCTTTCTTT	CASSLGGGTEAFF
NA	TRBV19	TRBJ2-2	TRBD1	TGTGCCAGTAGGGACAGGGGGCTTACGAACACCGGGGAGCTGTTTTTT	CASRDRGLTNTGELFF
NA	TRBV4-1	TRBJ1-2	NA	TGCGCCAGCAGCCAAGTAAGGCCCTTGGGGGGGCGCCTTAGTGGACTCTATGGCTACACCTTC	CASSQVRPLGGRLSGLYGYTF
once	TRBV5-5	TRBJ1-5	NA	TGTGCCAGCAGTTCCACCGCTGGGGGAATAGGTGGGCAGCCCCAGCATTTT	CASSSTAGGIGGQPQHF